This record covers a single T cell receptor (beta chain). Its antigen is as yet unknown. The sample belongs to a study of cytomegalovirus exposure and HLA in healthy donors. 13 Jbeta primers and 60 Vbeta primers were used for the PCR. Using immunoSEQ multiplex PCR, the repertoire was profiled, and TCRdb retains in-frame clones only, with some absent. Of 95,000 to 150,000 clones listed, 80% are singletons. This CDR3 region has 14 residues. Trimming removed 5 bases from V and 1 base from J; junction bases left unmatched: 4. Per germline, CDR1 MNHEY and CDR2 SMNVEV (reference sequence). Points from the study as a whole: Rare TCR sequences dominated, though some public TCRs recurred in many donors. A list of around 150 TCR beta chains associated with cytomegalovirus was given. Researchers had no immune exposure information except CMV serostatus available.

Sequencing input: PBMCs. The receptor was derived from a female donor in good health and CMV-seropositive. The rearrangement uses TRBV27 and TRBJ1-2; TRBD1 matches 7 bases. CDR3 coding DNA: TGTGCCAGCAGTCCGGGACAGATTAACTATGGCTACACCTTC. Its protein is CASSPGQINYGYTF.